The rows below give T cell receptor beta chains drawn from one sample of a study of blood T cell repertoires in COVID-19. Assay: immunoSEQ multiplex PCR; the TCRdb copy retains only in-frame clones and omits some. The table records fewer than 350,000 clones, over 75% of them present only once. The sequencing input was peripheral blood. The origin of the receptors is a man younger than 35 with active or convalescent COVID-19. CDR3s include the opening cysteine and the closing phenylalanine or tryptophan. The order of the fields is D gene, V gene, clone size, J gene, CDR3 protein, CDR3 DNA. A D gene is named only where the DNA matches it firmly. The size entry is marked missing in some rows and otherwise reads once, few, many or a size class.

>-|TRBV7-8|-|TRBJ2-7
CASSLTGIYEQYF
TGTGCCAGCAGCCTCACAGGGATCTACGAGCAGTACTTC
>-|TRBV27|-|TRBJ1-1
CASSLSNRAAEAFF
TGTGCCAGCAGTTTATCGAACAGGGCCGCTGAAGCTTTCTTT
>TRBD1|TRBV4-1|-|TRBJ2-7
CASGNHRGQQYF
TGCGCCAGCGGAAACCACAGGGGACAGCAGTACTTC
>TRBD2|TRBV5-1|-|TRBJ2-1
CASSTGLAESSYNEQFF
TGCGCCAGCAGCACGGGACTAGCGGAGAGCTCCTACAATGAGCAGTTCTTC
>-|TRBV7-2|-|TRBJ2-3
CASSFPTSDTQYF
TGTGCCAGCAGCTTCCCAACTAGCGATACGCAGTATTTT
>TRBD1|TRBV6-2/TRBV6-3|-|TRBJ1-4
CASSYSRANRGKNEKLFF
TGTGCCAGCAGTTACTCGAGGGCCAACAGGGGGAAGAATGAAAAACTGTTTTTT
>-|TRBV29-1|-|TRBJ2-7
CSAKQETYEQYF
TGCAGCGCCAAGCAGGAAACCTACGAGCAGTACTTC
>TRBD1|TRBV18|-|TRBJ2-7
CASSPSEGGHEQYF
TGTGCCAGCTCACCATCCGAAGGGGGCCACGAGCAGTACTTC
>TRBD1|TRBV19|once|TRBJ1-6
CASSISQGNSPLHF
TGTGCCAGTAGTATTTCACAGGGGAATTCACCCCTCCACTTT
>-|TRBV7-9|-|TRBJ1-4
CASSSGQIEKLFF
TGTGCCAGCAGCTCCGGACAGATTGAAAAACTGTTTTTT
>-|TRBV12-1|-|TRBJ1-5
CASSSPTVGGVQPQHF
TGTGCCAGCAGCTCCCCCACGGTTGGGGGGGTTCAGCCCCAGCATTTT
>-|TRBV6-4|-|TRBJ2-1
CASSDSTYHEQFF
TGTGCCAGCAGTGACTCGACATACCATGAGCAGTTCTTC
>TRBD1|TRBV4-2|-|TRBJ1-6
CASSQESPGTGNSPLHF
TGTGCCAGCAGCCAAGAATCTCCAGGGACAGGGAATTCACCCCTCCACTTT
>TRBD1|TRBV5-5|-|TRBJ1-1
CASSLVSWTGGTEAFF
TGTGCCAGCAGCTTGGTCTCCTGGACAGGGGGCACTGAAGCTTTCTTT
>TRBD2|TRBV9|-|TRBJ2-3
CASSVELAGAWDTQYF
TGTGCCAGCAGCGTTGAACTAGCGGGGGCGTGGGATACGCAGTATTTT
>-|TRBV10-2|few|TRBJ1-2
CASSESSGIGYTF
TGCGCCAGCAGTGAGTCGTCAGGGATTGGCTACACCTTC
>-|TRBV19|-|TRBJ1-1
CASRRRETGDTEAFF
TGTGCCAGTAGGAGGAGGGAGACGGGGGACACTGAAGCTTTCTTT
>TRBD1|TRBV7-9|-|TRBJ1-1
CASSPVGTGAFEAFF
TGTGCCAGCAGCCCCGTTGGGACAGGGGCGTTTGAAGCTTTCTTT
>TRBD1|TRBV19|-|TRBJ1-6
CASRDRGGSPLHF
TGTGCCAGTAGGGACAGGGGCGGTTCACCCCTCCACTTT
>-|TRBV19|few|TRBJ1-2
CATRGGLYGYTF
TGTGCCACCAGGGGTGGGCTGTATGGCTACACCTTC
>-|TRBV27|-|TRBJ2-3
CASSLPPTRETDTQYF
TGTGCCAGCAGTTTACCGCCGACACGGGAGACAGATACGCAGTATTTT
>TRBD1|TRBV6-5|-|TRBJ1-1
CAGKLDRLGTEAFF
TGTGCCGGCAAGTTGGACAGGCTGGGCACTGAAGCTTTCTTT
>-|TRBV7-8|-|TRBJ1-1
CASSLPGQEAFF
TGTGCCAGCAGCCTGCCAGGACAAGAAGCTTTCTTT
>TRBD1|TRBV5-1|-|TRBJ1-2
CASSLETGTAAYGYTF
TGCGCCAGCAGCTTGGAAACCGGGACAGCAGCCTATGGCTACACCTTC
>TRBD1|TRBV7-9|-|TRBJ2-7
CASSGYRGTYEQYF
TGTGCCAGCAGCGGATACAGGGGGACCTACGAGCAGTACTTC
>-|TRBV11-2|-|TRBJ1-2
CASSFGSVYGYTF
TGTGCCAGCAGTTTCGGGTCGGTCTATGGCTACACCTTC
>TRBD1|TRBV11-2|once|TRBJ1-3
CASRWGTDPGNTIYF
TGTGCCAGCAGATGGGGGACAGACCCTGGAAACACCATATATTTT
>-|TRBV5-1|-|TRBJ1-1
CASRTGPSNTEAFF
TGCGCCAGCAGAACAGGGCCATCCAACACTGAAGCTTTCTTT
>-|TRBV10-2|-|TRBJ1-1
CASSGTRGLGTEAFF
TGCGCCAGCAGTGGGACCAGGGGCCTGGGGACTGAAGCTTTCTTT
>-|TRBV2|-|TRBJ2-7
CASSFRDEQYF
TGTGCCAGCAGCTTCCGGGACGAGCAGTACTTC
>TRBD1|TRBV18|-|TRBJ1-5
CASSPDREPYSNQPQHF
TGTGCCAGCTCACCGGACAGGGAACCATATAGCAATCAGCCCCAGCATTTT
>-|TRBV7-2|-|TRBJ1-2
CASSLDGSPYGYTF
TGTGCCAGCAGCTTAGACGGGAGCCCCTATGGCTACACCTTC
>TRBD1|TRBV4-3|once|TRBJ1-2
CASSQAAGQGAYGYTF
TGCGCCAGCAGTCAAGCTGCCGGACAGGGGGCCTATGGCTACACCTTC
>-|TRBV2|-|TRBJ1-1
CASGKTGMNTEAFF
TGTGCCAGCGGAAAGACAGGCATGAACACTGAAGCTTTCTTT
>-|TRBV2|-|TRBJ2-7
CASSPGQLIGSYEQYF
TGTGCCAGCAGTCCAGGACAGTTAATAGGCTCCTACGAGCAGTACTTC